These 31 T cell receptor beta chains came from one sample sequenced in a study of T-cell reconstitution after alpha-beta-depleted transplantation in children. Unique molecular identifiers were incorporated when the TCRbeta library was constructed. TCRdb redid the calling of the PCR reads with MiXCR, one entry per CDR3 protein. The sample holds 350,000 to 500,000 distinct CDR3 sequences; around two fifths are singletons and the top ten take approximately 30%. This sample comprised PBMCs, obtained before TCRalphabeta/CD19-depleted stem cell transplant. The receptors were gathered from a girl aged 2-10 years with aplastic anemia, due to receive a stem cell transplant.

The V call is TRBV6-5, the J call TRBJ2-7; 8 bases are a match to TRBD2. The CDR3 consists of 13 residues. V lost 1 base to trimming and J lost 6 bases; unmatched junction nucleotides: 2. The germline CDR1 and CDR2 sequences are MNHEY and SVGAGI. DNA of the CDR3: TGTGCCAGCAGTTACTTTACTAGCGGCGAGCAGTACTTC. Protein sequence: CASSYFTSGEQYF.

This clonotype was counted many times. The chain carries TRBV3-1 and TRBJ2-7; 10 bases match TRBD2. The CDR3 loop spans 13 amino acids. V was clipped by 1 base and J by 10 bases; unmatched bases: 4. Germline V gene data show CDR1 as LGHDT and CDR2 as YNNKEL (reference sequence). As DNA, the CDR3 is TGTGCCAGCAGCCAAGCTAGCGGGAGATTCCAGTACTTC. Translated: CASSQASGRFQYF.

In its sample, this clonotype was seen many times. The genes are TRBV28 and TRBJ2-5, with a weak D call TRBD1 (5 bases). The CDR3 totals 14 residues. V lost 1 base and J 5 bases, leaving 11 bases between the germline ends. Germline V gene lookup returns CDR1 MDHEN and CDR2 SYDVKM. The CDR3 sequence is CASSLYQRGETQYF. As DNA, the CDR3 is TGTGCCAGCAGTTTATATCAAAGGGGCGAGACCCAGTACTTC. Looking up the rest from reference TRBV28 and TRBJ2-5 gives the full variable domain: DVKVTQSSRYLVKRTGEKVFLECVQDMDHENMFWYRQDPGLGLRLIYFSYDVKMKEKGDIPEGYSVSREKKERFSLILESASTNQTSMYLCASSLYQRGETQYFGPGTRLLVL.

The CDR3 is CASSQDPGGPDTQYF. CDR3 nucleotides: TGTGCCAGCAGCCAAGATCCGGGGGGCCCAGACACCCAGTACTTC. V is TRBV4-2 and J is TRBJ2-5, with a weak D call TRBD2 (7 bases). This CDR3 is built from 15 residues. Germline V gene lookup returns CDR1 LGHNA and CDR2 YNFKEQ. Trimming pared 0 bases from V and 8 bases from J, leaving 16 bases between.

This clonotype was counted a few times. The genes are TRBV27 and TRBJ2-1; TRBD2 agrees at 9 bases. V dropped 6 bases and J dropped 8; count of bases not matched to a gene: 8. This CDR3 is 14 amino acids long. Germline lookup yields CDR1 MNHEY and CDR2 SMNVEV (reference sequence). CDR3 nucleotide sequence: TGTGCCAGCAGCGGGCTAGCGGGATTCCATGAGCAGTTCTTC. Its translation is CASSGLAGFHEQFF.

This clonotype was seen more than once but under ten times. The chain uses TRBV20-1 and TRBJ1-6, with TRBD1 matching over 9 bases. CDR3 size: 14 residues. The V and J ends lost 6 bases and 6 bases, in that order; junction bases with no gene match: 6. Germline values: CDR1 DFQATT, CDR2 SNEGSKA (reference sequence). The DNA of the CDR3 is TGCAGTGCATCGACAGGGGGTCTTAATTCACCCCTCCACTTT. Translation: CSASTGGLNSPLHF.

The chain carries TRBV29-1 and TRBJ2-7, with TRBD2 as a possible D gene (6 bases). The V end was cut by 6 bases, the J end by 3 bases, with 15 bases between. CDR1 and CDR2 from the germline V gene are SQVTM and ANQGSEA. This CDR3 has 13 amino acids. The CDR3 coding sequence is TGCAGCGTGGCACTTAGCGGCGGCTACGAGCAGTACTTC. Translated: CSVALSGGYEQYF.

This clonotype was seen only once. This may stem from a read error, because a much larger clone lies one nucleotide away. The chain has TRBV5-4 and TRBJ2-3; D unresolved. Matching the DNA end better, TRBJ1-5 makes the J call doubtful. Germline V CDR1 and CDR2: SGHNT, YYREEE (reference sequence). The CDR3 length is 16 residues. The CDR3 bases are TGTGCCAGCAGCTTATGGAGCGGGAGCGCCCCCGATACGCAGCATTTT. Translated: CASSLWSGSAPDTQHF.

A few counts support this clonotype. The CDR3 DNA follows: TGCGCCAGCAGCTTGGCCGGCTCGCTTACCTACAATGAGCAGTTCTTC. Residues: CASSLAGSLTYNEQFF. The chain has TRBV5-1 and TRBJ2-1, with D unclear. This CDR3 is 16 amino acids long. V was trimmed by 0 bases and J by 2 bases, leaving 12 bases between them. Looked up from germline, CDR1 is SGHRS and CDR2 is YFSETQ. Together with reference TRBV5-1 and TRBJ2-1, the CDR3 gives the full variable domain: KAGVTQTPRYLIKTRGQQVTLSCSPISGHRSVSWYQQTPGQGLQFLFEYFSETQRNKGNFPGRFSGRQFSNSRSEMNVSTLELGDSALYLCASSLAGSLTYNEQFFGPGTRLTVL.

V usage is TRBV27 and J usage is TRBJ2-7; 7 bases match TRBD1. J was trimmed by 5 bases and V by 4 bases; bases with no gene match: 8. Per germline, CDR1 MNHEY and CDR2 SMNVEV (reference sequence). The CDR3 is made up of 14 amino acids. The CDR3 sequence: CASSSRQGSHEQYF. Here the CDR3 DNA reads TGTGCCAGCAGTTCACGACAGGGTTCCCACGAGCAGTACTTC.

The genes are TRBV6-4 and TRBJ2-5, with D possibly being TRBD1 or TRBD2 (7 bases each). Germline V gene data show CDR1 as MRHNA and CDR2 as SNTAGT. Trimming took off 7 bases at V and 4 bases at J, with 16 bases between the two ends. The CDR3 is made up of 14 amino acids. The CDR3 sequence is CASTQGGGGETQYF. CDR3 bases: TGTGCCAGCACCCAGGGGGGGGGCGGAGAGACCCAGTACTTC.

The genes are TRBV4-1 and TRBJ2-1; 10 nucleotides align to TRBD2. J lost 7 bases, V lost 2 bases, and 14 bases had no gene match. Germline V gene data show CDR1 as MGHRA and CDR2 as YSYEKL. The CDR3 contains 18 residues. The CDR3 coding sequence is TGCGCCAGCAGCCAAACCCGACTAGCGGGCTCCCCAAGGAATGAGCAGTTCTTC. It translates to CASSQTRLAGSPRNEQFF.

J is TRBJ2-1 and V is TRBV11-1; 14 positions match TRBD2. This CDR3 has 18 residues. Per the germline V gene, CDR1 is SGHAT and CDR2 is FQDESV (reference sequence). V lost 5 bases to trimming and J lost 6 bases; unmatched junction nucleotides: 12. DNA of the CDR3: TGTGCCAGCAGCCGCCCCCCGGGACTAGCGGGAGTAGGCAATGAGCAGTTCTTC. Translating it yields CASSRPPGLAGVGNEQFF. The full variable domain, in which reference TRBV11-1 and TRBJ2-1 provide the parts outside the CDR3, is EAEVAQSPRYKITEKSQAVAFWCDPISGHATLYWYRQILGQGPELLVQFQDESVVDDSQLPKDRFSAERLKGVDSTLKIQPAELGDSAMYLCASSRPPGLAGVGNEQFFGPGTRLTVL.

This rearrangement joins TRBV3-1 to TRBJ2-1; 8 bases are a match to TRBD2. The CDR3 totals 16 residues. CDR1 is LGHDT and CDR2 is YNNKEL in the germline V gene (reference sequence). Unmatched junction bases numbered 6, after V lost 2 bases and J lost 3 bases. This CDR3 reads CASSQTAGAIYNEQFF. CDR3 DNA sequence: TGTGCCAGCAGCCAAACAGCGGGAGCTATCTACAATGAGCAGTTCTTC.

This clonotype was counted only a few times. CDR3 DNA sequence: TGCGCCAGCAGTCCTCACTCCTACGGGCCAGATACGCAGTATTTT. This gives the protein CASSPHSYGPDTQYF. The V gene is TRBV10-2, the J gene TRBJ2-3, with D unclear. This CDR3 has 15 amino acids. Germline V CDR1 and CDR2: WSHSY, SAAADI. V was shortened by 5 bases and J by 4 bases, with 16 bases between the two germline ends.

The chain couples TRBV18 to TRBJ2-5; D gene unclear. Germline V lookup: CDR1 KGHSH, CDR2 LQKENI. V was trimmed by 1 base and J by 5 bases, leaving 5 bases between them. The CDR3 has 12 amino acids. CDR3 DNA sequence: TGTGCCAGCTCACCACTCAAGGAGACCCAGTACTTC. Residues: CASSPLKETQYF.

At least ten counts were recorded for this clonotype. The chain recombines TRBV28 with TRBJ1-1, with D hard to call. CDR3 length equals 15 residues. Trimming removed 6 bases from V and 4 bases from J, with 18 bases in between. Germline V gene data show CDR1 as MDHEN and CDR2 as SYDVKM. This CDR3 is CASSLGPKTGTEAFF. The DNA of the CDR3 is TGTGCCAGCAGCCTAGGGCCCAAAACGGGCACTGAAGCTTTCTTT.

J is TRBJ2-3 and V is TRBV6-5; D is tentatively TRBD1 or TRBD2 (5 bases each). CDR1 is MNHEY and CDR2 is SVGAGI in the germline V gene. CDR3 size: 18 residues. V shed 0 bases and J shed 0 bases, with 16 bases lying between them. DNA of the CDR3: TGTGCCAGCAGTTACTCAGAGGGGACGGGACCCAGCACAGATACGCAGTATTTT. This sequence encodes CASSYSEGTGPSTDTQYF.

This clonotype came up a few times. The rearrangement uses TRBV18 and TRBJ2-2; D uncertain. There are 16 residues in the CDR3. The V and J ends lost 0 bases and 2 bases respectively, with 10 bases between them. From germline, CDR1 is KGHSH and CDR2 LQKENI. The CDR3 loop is CASSPPVGINTGELFF. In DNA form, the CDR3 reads TGTGCCAGCTCACCACCAGTGGGAATCAACACCGGGGAGCTGTTTTTT.

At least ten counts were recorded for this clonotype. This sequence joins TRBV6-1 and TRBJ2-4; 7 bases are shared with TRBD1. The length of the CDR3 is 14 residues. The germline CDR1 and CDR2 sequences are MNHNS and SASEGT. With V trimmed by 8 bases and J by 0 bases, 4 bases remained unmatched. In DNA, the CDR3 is TGTGCCAGCCGGGACAGCAGAGCCAAAAACATTCAGTACTTC. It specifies CASRDSRAKNIQYF.

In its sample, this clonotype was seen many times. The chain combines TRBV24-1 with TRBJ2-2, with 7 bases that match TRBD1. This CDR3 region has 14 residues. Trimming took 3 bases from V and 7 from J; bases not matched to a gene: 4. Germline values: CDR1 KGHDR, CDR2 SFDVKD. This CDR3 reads CATSDLRTGGELFF. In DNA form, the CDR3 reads TGTGCCACCAGTGATCTAAGGACAGGCGGGGAGCTGTTTTTT.

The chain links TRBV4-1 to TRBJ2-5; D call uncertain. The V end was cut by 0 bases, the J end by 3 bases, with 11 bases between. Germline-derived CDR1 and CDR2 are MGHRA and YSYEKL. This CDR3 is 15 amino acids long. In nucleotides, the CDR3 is TGCGCCAGCAGCCAAGAGCCCCCCGCGAAAGAGACCCAGTACTTC. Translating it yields CASSQEPPAKETQYF.

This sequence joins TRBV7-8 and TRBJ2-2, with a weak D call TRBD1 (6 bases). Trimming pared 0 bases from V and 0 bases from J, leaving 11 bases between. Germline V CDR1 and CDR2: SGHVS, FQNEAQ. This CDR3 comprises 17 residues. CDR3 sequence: CASSLAWDKTNTGELFF. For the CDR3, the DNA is TGTGCCAGCAGCTTAGCGTGGGACAAGACGAACACCGGGGAGCTGTTTTTT.

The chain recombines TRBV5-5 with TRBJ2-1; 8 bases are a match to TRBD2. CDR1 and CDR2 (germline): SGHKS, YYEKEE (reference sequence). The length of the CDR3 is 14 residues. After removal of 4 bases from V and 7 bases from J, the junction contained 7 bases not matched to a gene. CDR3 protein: CASSLQRERNEQFF. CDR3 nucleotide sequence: TGTGCCAGCAGCCTCCAGCGGGAGAGGAATGAGCAGTTCTTC.

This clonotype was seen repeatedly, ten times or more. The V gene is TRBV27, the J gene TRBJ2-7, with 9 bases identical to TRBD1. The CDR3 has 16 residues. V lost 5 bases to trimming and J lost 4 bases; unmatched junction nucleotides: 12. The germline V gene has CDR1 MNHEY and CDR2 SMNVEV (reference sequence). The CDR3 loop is CASSPKWGQGLYEQYF. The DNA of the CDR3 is TGTGCCAGCAGTCCTAAATGGGGACAGGGTTTGTACGAGCAGTACTTC.

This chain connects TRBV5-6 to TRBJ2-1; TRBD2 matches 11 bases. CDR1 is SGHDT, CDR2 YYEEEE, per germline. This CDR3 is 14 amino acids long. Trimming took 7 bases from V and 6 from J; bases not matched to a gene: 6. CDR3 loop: CASRGTSGVNEQFF. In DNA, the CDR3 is TGTGCCAGCCGGGGGACTAGCGGAGTCAATGAGCAGTTCTTC.

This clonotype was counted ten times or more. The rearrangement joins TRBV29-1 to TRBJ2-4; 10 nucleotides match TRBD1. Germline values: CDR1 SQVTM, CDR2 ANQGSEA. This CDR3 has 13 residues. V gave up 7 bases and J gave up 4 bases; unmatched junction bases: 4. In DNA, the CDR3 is TGCAGCGGCGGGGACAGGGGTAAAAACATTCAGTACTTC. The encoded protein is CSGGDRGKNIQYF.

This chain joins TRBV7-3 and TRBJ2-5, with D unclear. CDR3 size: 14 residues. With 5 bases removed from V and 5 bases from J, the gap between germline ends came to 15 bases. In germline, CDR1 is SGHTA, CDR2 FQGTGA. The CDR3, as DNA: TGTGCCAGCAGCCCCAACCCCTTGTCGGAGACCCAGTACTTC. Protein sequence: CASSPNPLSETQYF. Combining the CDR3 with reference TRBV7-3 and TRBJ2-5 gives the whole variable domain GAGVSQTPSNKVTEKGKYVELRCDPISGHTALYWYRQSLGQGPEFLIYFQGTGAADDSGLPNDRFFAVRPEGSVSTLKIQRTERGDSAVYLCASSPNPLSETQYFGPGTRLLVL.

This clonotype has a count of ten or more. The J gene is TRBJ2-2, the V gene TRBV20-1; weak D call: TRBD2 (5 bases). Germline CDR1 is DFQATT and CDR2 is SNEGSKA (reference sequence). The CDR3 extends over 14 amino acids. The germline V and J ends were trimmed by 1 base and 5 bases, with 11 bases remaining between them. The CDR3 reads CSARGQKRTGELFF. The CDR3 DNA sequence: TGCAGTGCTAGAGGGCAAAAGCGGACCGGGGAGCTGTTTTTT.

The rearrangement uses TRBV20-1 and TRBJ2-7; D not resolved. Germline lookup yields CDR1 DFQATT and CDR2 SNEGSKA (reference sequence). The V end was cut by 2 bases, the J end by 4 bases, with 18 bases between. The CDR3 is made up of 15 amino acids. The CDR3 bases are TGCAGTGCTAGACTCCCCGATATCTCTCAATACGAGCAGTACTTC. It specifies CSARLPDISQYEQYF.

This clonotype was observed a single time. The CDR3 here is CSARVGGGSYEQYF. As DNA, the CDR3 is TGCAGTGCTAGAGTAGGTGGGGGCTCCTACGAGCAGTACTTC. The chain recombines TRBV20-1 with TRBJ2-7; the D call may be TRBD1 or TRBD2 (5 bases each). The CDR3 loop spans 14 amino acids. Germline loops: CDR1 DFQATT, CDR2 SNEGSKA (reference sequence). V was cut by 1 base and J by 0 bases, with 10 bases left in between.